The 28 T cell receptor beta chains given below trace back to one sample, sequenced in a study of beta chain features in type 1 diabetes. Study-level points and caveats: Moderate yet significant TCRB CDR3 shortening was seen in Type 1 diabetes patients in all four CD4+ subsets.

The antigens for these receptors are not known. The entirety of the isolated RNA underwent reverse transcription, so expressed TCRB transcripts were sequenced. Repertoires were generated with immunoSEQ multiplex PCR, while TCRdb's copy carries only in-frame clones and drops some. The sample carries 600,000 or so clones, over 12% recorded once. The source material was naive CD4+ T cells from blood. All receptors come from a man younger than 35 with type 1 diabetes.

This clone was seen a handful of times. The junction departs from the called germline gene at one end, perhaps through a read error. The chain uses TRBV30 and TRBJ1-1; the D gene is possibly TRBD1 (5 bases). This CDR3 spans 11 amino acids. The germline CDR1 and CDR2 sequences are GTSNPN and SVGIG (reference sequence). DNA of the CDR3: TGTGCCTGGGGATCGGGACGGTTTCGCGTCTTT. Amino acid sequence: CAWGSGRFRVF.

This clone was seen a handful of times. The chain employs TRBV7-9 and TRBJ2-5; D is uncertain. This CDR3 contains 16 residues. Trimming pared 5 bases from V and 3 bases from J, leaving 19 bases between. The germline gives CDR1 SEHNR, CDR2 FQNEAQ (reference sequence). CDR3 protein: CASSLGVGPPKETQYF. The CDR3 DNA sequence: TGTGCCAGCAGCCTCGGCGTCGGCCCTCCTAAAGAGACCCAGTACTTC.

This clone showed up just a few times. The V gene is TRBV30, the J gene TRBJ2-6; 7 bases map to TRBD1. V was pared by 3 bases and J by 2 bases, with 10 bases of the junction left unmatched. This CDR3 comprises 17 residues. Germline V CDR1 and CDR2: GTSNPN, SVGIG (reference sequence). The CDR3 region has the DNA TGTGCCTGGAGCCGGACAGGTTCATTAGCTGGGGCCAACGTCCTGACTTTC. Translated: CAWSRTGSLAGANVLTF.

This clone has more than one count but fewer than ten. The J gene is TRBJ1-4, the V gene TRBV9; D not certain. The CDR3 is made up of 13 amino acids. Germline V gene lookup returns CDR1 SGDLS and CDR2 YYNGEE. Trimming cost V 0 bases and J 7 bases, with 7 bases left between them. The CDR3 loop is CASSVGYGEKLFF. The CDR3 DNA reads TGTGCCAGCAGCGTAGGGTACGGTGAAAAACTGTTTTTT.

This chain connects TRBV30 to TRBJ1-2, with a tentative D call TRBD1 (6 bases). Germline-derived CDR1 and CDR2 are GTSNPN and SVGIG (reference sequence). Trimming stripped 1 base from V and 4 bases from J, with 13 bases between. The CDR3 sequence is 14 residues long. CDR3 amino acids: CAWSEGRGSYGYTF. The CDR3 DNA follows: TGTGCCTGGAGTGAGGGCAGGGGAAGCTATGGCTACACCTTC.

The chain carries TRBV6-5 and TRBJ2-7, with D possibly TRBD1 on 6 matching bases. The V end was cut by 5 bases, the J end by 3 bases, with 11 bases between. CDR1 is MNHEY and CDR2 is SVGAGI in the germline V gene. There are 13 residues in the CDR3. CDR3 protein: CASSAGDRYEQYF. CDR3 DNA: TGTGCCAGCAGTGCAGGGGATCGCTACGAGCAGTACTTC.

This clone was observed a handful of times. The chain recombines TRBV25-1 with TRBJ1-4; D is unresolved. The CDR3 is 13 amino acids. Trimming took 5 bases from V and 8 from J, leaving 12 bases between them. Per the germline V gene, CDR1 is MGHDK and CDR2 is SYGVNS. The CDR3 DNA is TGTGCCAGCAGTCCCAAAAGAGGGGAAAAACTGTTTTTT. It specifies CASSPKRGEKLFF. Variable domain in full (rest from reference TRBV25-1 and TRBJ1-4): EADIYQTPRYLVIGTGKKITLECSQTMGHDKMYWYQQDPGMELHLIHYSYGVNSTEKGDLSSESTVSRIRTEHFPLTLESARPSHTSQYLCASSPKRGEKLFFGSGTQLSVL.

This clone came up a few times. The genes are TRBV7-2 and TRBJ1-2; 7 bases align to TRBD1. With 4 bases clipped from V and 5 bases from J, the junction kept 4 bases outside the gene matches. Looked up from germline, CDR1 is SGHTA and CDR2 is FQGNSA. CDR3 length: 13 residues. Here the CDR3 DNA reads TGTGCCAGCAGCTCGGGACAGAGATATGGCTACACCTTC. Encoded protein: CASSSGQRYGYTF. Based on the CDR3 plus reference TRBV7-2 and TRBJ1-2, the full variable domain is GAGVSQSPSNKVTEKGKDVELRCDPISGHTALYWYRQSLGQGLEFLIYFQGNSAPDKSGLPSDRFSAERTGGSVSTLTIQRTQQEDSAVYLCASSSGQRYGYTFGSGTRLTVV.

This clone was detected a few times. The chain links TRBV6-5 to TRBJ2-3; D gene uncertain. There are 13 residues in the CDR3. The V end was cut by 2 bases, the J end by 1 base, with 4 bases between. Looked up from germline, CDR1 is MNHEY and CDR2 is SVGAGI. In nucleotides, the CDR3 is TGTGCCAGCAGTTACGTCCGCACAGATACGCAGTATTTT. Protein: CASSYVRTDTQYF.

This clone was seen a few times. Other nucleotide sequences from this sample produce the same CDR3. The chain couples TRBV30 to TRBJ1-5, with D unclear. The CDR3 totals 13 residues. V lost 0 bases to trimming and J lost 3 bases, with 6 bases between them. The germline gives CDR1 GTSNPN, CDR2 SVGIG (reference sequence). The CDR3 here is CAWSVRINQPQHF. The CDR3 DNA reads TGTGCCTGGAGTGTCCGGATCAATCAGCCCCAGCATTTT.

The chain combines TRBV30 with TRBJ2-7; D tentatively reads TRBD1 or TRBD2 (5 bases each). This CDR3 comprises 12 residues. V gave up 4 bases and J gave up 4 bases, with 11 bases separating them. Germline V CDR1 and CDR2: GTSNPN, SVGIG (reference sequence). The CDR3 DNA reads TGTGCCTGGACTAGGGACCATTACGAGCAGTACTTC. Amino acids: CAWTRDHYEQYF.

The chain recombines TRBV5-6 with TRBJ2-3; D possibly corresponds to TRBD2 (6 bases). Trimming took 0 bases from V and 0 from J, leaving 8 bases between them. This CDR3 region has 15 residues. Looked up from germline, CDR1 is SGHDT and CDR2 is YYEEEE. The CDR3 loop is CASSLGLGSTDTQYF. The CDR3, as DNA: TGTGCCAGCAGCTTGGGACTAGGGAGCACAGATACGCAGTATTTT.

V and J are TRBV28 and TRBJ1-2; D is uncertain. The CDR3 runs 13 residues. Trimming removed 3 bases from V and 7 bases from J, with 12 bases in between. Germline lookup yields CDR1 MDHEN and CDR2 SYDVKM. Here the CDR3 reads CASSFPIFGGYTF. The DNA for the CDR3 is TGTGCCAGCAGTTTCCCAATCTTTGGTGGCTACACCTTC.

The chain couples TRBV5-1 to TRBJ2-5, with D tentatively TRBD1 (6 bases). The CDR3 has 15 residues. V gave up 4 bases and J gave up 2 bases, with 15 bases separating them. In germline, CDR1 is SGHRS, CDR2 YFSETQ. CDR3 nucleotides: TGCGCCAGCAGCGGCGGAACAGGGAAACAAGAGACCCAGTACTTC. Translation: CASSGGTGKQETQYF.

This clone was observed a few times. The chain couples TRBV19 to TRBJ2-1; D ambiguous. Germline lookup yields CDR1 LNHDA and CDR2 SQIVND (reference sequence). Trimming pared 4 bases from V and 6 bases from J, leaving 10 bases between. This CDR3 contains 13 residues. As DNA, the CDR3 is TGTGCCAGTAGTAACCCGGTGGTCAATGAGCAGTTCTTC. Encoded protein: CASSNPVVNEQFF.

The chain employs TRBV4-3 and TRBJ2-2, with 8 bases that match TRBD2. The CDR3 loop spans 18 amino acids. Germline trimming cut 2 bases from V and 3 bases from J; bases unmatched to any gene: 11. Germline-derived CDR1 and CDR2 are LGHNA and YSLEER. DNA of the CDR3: TGCGCCAGCAGCCAATTGAGGGGTCTAGCGGGTCACACCGGGGAGCTGTTTTTT. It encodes CASSQLRGLAGHTGELFF.

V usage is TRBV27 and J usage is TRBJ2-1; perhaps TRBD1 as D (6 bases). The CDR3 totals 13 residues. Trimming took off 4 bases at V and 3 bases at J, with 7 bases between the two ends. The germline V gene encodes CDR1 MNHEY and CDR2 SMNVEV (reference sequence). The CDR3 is CASSSRGYNEQFF. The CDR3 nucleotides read TGTGCCAGCAGTTCCAGGGGCTACAATGAGCAGTTCTTC.

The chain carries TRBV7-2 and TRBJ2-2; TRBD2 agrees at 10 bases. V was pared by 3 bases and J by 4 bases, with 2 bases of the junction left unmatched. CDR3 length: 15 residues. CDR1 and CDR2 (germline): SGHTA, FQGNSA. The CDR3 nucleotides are TGTGCCAGCAGCTTTACTAGCGGGGTCACCGGGGAGCTGTTTTTT. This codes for CASSFTSGVTGELFF. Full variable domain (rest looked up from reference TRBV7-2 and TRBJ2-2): GAGVSQSPSNKVTEKGKDVELRCDPISGHTALYWYRQSLGQGLEFLIYFQGNSAPDKSGLPSDRFSAERTGGSVSTLTIQRTQQEDSAVYLCASSFTSGVTGELFFGEGSRLTVL.

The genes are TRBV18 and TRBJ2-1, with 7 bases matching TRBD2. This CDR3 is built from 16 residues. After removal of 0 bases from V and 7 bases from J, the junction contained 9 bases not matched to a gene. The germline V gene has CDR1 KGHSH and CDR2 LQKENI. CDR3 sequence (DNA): TGTGCCAGCTCACCACCGGGGCCGGGAGGAGGGAATGAGCAGTTCTTC. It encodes CASSPPGPGGGNEQFF.

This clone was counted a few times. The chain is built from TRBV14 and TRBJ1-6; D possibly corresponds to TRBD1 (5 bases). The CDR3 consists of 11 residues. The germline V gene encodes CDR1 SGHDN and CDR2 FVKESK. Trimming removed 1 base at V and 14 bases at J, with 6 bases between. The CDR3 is CASSQVGALHF. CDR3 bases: TGTGCCAGCAGCCAAGTAGGGGCCCTCCACTTT. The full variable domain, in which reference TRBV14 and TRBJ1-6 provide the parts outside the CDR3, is EAGVTQFPSHSVIEKGQTVTLRCDPISGHDNLYWYRRVMGKEIKFLLHFVKESKQDESGMPNNRFLAERTGGTYSTLKVQPAELEDSGVYFCASSQVGALHFGNGTRLTVT.

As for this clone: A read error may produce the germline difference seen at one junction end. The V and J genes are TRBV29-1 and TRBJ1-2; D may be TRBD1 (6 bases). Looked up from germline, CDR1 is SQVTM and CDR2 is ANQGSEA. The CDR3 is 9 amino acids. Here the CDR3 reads CSVAGGGYF. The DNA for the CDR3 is TGCAGCGTTGCGGGGGGCGGATACTTC. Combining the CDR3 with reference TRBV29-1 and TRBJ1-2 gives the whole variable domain SAVISQKPSRDICQRGTSLTIQCQVDSQVTMMFWYRQQPGQSLTLIATANQGSEATYESGFVIDKFPISRPNLTFSTLTVSNMSPEDSSIYLCSVAGGGYFGSGTRLTVV.

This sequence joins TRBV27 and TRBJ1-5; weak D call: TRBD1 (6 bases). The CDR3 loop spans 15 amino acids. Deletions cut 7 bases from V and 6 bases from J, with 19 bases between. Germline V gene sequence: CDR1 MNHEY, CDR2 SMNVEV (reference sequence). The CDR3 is CASTRARGAGQPQHF. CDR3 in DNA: TGTGCCAGCACCCGAGCCAGGGGCGCGGGTCAGCCCCAGCATTTT.

CDR3 nucleotide sequence: TGTGCCAGCTCACCACCGCACAGGCCTTGGGGGGCTTTCTTT. Encoded protein: CASSPPHRPWGAFF. V gene TRBV18 combines with J gene TRBJ1-1; D is perhaps TRBD1 (5 bases). Germline V gives CDR1 KGHSH, CDR2 LQKENI. CDR3 length: 14 amino acids. V lost 0 bases and J lost 11, with 16 bases in between.

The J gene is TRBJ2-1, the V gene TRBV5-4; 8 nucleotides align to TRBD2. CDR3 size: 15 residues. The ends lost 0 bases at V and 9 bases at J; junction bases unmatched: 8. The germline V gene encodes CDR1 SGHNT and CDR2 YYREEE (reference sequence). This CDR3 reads CASSLAAGVVAEQFF. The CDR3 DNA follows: TGTGCCAGCAGCTTGGCAGCGGGAGTGGTGGCTGAGCAGTTCTTC. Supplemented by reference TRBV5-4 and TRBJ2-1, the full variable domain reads ETGVTQSPTHLIKTRGQQVTLRCSSQSGHNTVSWYQQALGQGPQFIFQYYREEENGRGNFPPRFSGLQFPNYSSELNVNALELDDSALYLCASSLAAGVVAEQFFGPGTRLTVL.

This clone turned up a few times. For the CDR3, the DNA is TGTGCCAGCAGCTTATCGACAGGAATCAGCACAGATACGCAGTATTTT. Its translation is CASSLSTGISTDTQYF. V usage is TRBV7-9 and J usage is TRBJ2-3; D perhaps matches TRBD1 (6 bases). The CDR3 covers 16 residues. V was shortened by 2 bases and J by 0 bases, with 12 bases between the two germline ends. Germline assignment: CDR1 SEHNR and CDR2 FQNEAQ (reference sequence).

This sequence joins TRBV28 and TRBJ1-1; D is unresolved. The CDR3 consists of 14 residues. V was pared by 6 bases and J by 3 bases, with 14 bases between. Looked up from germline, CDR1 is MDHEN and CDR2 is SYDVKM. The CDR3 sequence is CASSLGGRYTEAFF. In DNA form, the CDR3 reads TGTGCCAGCAGCCTAGGAGGAAGGTACACTGAAGCTTTCTTT.

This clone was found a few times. CDR3 residues: CASSLQQGGYNEQFF. DNA of the CDR3: TGTGCCAGCAGCTTGCAACAGGGAGGGTACAATGAGCAGTTCTTC. This chain joins TRBV11-1 and TRBJ2-1, with D possibly matching TRBD2 (7 bases). Germline V gives CDR1 SGHAT, CDR2 FQDESV (reference sequence). Deletions cut 3 bases from V and 4 bases from J, with 13 bases between. This CDR3 contains 15 residues.

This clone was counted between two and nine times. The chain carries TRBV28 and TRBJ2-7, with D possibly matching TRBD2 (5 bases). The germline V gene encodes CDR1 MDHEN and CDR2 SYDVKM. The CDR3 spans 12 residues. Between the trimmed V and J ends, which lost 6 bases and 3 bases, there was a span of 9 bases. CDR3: CASSKAGYEQYF. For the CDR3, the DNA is TGTGCCAGCAGCAAGGCGGGCTACGAGCAGTACTTC.